This T cell receptor (beta chain) originates from a study of a mutant IDH1 vaccine in newly diagnosed glioma. Study summary: Across weeks 1, 3, 5, 7, 11, 15, 19 and 23, patients received a vaccination each time, eight in all. Study findings and constraints: Among top peripheral T cell clonotypes, changes seemed unrelated to pseudoprogression.

Time point indicated: week 11, during vaccination. Every single dose of the vaccine, 300 ug of mutant IDH1 20-mer peptide, came with topical imiquimod. Donors' newly diagnosed IDH1-mutant WHO grade 3 or 4 astrocytomas lacked nuclear ATRX. A remark on this clone: Its antigen is unidentified.

TCRdb keeps only in-frame clones here, not all; method: immunoSEQ multiplex PCR. The profile covers 25,000 to 35,000 clones, with around 90% appearing a single time and less than 25% taken by the ten largest. V was clipped by 6 bases and J by 5 bases, with 13 bases between them. CDR3 size: 13 residues. Germline CDR1 is MNHNS and CDR2 is SASEGT. The input for sequencing was PBMCs, taken from a glioma patient whose treatment included an IDH1 peptide vaccine. The chain recombines TRBV6-1 with TRBJ2-5; the D gene is possibly TRBD2 (6 bases). This clonotype was sampled from a man younger than 35 with glioma. This chain's CDR3 is CASRHGGAETQYF. CDR3 bases: TGTGCCAGCAGACACGGGGGAGCGGAGACCCAGTACTTC.